The 9 T cell receptor beta chains listed next were all sequenced from one sample in a study of blood T cell repertoires in COVID-19. The assay was immunoSEQ multiplex PCR, and TCRdb's table has in-frame clones only and misses some. The sample shows approximately 490,000 clones, roughly 87% of them seen only once. What was sequenced was PBMCs or T cells enriched from blood (not recorded which). The receptors derive from a young woman who had recovered from COVID-19.

The genes are TRBV5-4 and TRBJ1-2; the match to TRBD1 covers 11 bases. V lost 3 bases and J lost 3; bases outside the gene matches: 4. CDR1 is SGHNT and CDR2 is YYREEE in the germline V gene (reference sequence). The CDR3 extends over 15 amino acids. CDR3 in amino acids: CASSSGQGVYYGYTF. The CDR3 DNA reads as TGTGCCAGCAGCTCGGGACAGGGGGTTTACTATGGCTACACCTTC.

The chain is built from TRBV5-5 and TRBJ1-5; weak D call: TRBD1 (5 bases). This CDR3 contains 13 residues. The V end was cut by 1 base, the J end by 7 bases, with 9 bases between. The germline gives CDR1 SGHKS, CDR2 YYEKEE (reference sequence). The CDR3, as DNA: TGTGCCAGCAGCTTGTGGGGGGGACAGCCCCAGCATTTT. Amino acid sequence: CASSLWGGQPQHF.

This clone was recorded only once. The chain is built from TRBV5-1 and TRBJ1-1, with TRBD1 as a possible D gene (6 bases). There are 13 residues in the CDR3. Germline CDR1 is SGHRS and CDR2 is YFSETQ. The V and J ends lost 4 bases and 1 base respectively, with 8 bases between them. The CDR3 spells CASSAQGNTEAFF. CDR3 DNA sequence: TGCGCCAGCAGCGCACAGGGGAACACTGAAGCTTTCTTT.

J is TRBJ1-1 and V is TRBV7-9; TRBD1 agrees at 8 bases. This CDR3 is built from 13 residues. Germline V gene lookup returns CDR1 SEHNR and CDR2 FQNEAQ (reference sequence). The V gene end was trimmed by 4 bases and the J gene end by 7 bases; junction bases not matched to a gene: 5. The DNA for the CDR3 is TGTGCCAGCAGCTGGACAGGGACCCATGAAGCTTTCTTT. This translates into CASSWTGTHEAFF.

The rearrangement joins TRBV7-3 to TRBJ2-3; 10 bases map to TRBD2. V gave up 4 bases and J gave up 5 bases; unmatched junction bases: 6. This CDR3 has 15 residues. Looked up from germline, CDR1 is SGHTA and CDR2 is FQGTGA. This chain's CDR3 is CASSSSGGGRDTQYF. CDR3 in DNA: TGTGCCAGCAGCTCTAGCGGGGGCGGAAGAGATACGCAGTATTTT.

The rearrangement uses TRBV6-5 and TRBJ1-6, with no clear D. V was trimmed by 10 bases and J by 6 bases, leaving 10 bases between them. This CDR3 region has 12 residues. Germline CDR1 is MNHEY and CDR2 is SVGAGI. CDR3 protein: CATGVLNSPLHF. The CDR3 region has the DNA TGTGCCACCGGAGTCCTTAATTCACCCCTCCACTTT.

This clone was counted a single time. The V and J genes are TRBV14 and TRBJ2-1; 10 nucleotides match TRBD1. This CDR3 is 14 amino acids long. V shed 8 bases and J 5 bases; nucleotides not matched to a gene: 6. Germline V gene data show CDR1 as SGHDN and CDR2 as FVKESK. The CDR3 region is CASVRQGADNEQFF. The CDR3 DNA follows: TGTGCCAGCGTCAGACAGGGGGCGGACAATGAGCAGTTCTTC.

V and J are TRBV7-9 and TRBJ2-7, with TRBD1 matching 9 bases. The V segment lost 3 bases and the J segment 7 bases; nucleotides outside the gene matches: 16. The CDR3 has 17 residues. Germline V CDR1 and CDR2: SEHNR, FQNEAQ (reference sequence). The CDR3 DNA sequence: TGTGCCAGCAGCTTGATTACGAGGACAGGGGATCCTCTGGAGCAGTACTTC. Its translation is CASSLITRTGDPLEQYF.

The J gene is TRBJ2-2, the V gene TRBV6-5, with D unresolved. The CDR3 consists of 13 residues. Per germline, CDR1 MNHEY and CDR2 SVGAGI. V lost 9 bases and J 4 bases, leaving 12 bases between the germline ends. For the CDR3, the DNA is TGTGCCAGTTCCCGCGTCCTCACCGGGGAGCTGTTTTTT. Protein sequence: CASSRVLTGELFF.